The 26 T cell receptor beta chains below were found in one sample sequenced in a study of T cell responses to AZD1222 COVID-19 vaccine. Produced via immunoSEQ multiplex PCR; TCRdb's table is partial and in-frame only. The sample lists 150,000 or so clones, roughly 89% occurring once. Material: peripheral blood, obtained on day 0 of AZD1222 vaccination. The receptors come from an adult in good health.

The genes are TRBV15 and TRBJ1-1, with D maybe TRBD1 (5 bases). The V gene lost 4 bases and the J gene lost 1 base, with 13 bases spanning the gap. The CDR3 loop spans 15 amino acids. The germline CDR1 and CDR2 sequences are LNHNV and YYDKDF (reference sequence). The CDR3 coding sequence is TGTGCCACCAGCATTCGCAGGGTAACGAACACTGAAGCTTTCTTT. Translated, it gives CATSIRRVTNTEAFF.

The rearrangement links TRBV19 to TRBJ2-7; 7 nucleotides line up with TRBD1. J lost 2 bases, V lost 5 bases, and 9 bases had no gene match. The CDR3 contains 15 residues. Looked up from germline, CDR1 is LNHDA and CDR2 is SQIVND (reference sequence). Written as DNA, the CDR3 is TGTGCCAGTAGTCATCGACAGGGAGAAACCTACGAGCAGTACTTC. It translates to CASSHRQGETYEQYF.

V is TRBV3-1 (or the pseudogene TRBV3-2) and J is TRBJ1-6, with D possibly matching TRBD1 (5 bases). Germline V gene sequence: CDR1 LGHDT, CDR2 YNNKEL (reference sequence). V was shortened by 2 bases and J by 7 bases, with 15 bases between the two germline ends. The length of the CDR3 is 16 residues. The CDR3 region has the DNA TGTGCCAGCAGCCAACATGCTGGGACGGGAAATTCACCCCTCCACTTT. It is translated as CASSQHAGTGNSPLHF.

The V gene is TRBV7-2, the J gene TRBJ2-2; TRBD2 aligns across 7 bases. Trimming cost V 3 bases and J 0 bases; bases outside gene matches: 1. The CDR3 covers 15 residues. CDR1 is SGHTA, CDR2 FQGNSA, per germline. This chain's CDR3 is CASSLGGANTGELFF. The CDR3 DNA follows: TGTGCCAGCAGCTTGGGGGGGGCGAACACCGGGGAGCTGTTTTTT.

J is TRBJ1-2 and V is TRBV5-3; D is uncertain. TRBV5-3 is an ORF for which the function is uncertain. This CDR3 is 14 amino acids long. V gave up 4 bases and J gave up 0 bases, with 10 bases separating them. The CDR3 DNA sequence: TGTGCCAGAAGCGTGGAGAGACCTAACTATGGCTACACCTTC. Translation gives CARSVERPNYGYTF.

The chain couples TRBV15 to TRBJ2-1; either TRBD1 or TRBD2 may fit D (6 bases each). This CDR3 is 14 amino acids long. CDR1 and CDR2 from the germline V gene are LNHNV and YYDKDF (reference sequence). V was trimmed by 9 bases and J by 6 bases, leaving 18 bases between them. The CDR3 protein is CATGGGGSLNEQFF. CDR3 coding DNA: TGTGCCACGGGAGGAGGGGGATCCCTCAATGAGCAGTTCTTC.

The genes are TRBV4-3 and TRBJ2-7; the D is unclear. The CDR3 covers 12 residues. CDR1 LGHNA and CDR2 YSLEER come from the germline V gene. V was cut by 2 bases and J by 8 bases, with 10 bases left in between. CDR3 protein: CASSQHPRQQYF. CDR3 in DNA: TGCGCCAGCAGCCAACACCCGCGCCAGCAGTACTTC.

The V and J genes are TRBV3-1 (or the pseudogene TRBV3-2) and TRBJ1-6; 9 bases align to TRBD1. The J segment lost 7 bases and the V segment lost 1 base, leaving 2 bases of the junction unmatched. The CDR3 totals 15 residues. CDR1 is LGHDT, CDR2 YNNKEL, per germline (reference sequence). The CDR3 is CASSQGDRGNSPLHF. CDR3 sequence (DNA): TGTGCCAGCAGCCAAGGAGACAGGGGGAATTCACCCCTCCACTTT.

CDR3 nucleotides: TGTGCCAGCAGACTACAGGGAACCCACACCATATATTTT. Amino acid sequence: CASRLQGTHTIYF. The rearrangement links TRBV12-3 or TRBV12-4 to TRBJ1-3; D is perhaps TRBD1 (6 bases). The CDR3 consists of 13 residues. The V gene lost 6 bases and the J gene lost 8 bases, with 14 bases spanning the gap.

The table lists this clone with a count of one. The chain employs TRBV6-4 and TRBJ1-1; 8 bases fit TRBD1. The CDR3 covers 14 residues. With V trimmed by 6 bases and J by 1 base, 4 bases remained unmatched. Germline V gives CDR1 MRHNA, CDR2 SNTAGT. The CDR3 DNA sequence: TGTGCCAGCAGACTTGACAGGGGGAACACTGAAGCTTTCTTT. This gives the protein CASRLDRGNTEAFF.

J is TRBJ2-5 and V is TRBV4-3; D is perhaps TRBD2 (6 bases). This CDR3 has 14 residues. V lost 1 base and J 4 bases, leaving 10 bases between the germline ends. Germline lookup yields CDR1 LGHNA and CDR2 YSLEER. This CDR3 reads CASSQAQGGETQYF. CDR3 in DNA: TGCGCCAGCAGCCAAGCCCAGGGAGGAGAGACCCAGTACTTC.

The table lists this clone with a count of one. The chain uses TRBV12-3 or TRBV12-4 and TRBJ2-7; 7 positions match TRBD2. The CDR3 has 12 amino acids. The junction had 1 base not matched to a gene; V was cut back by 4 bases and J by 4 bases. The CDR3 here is CASSSGGYEQYF. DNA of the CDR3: TGTGCCAGCAGTTCGGGAGGATACGAGCAGTACTTC.

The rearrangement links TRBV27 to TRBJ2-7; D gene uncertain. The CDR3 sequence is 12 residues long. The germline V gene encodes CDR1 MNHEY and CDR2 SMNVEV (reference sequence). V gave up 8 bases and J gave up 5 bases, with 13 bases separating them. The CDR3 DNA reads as TGTGCCAGCGGCAATTCTCGGGACGAGCAGTACTTC. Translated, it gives CASGNSRDEQYF.

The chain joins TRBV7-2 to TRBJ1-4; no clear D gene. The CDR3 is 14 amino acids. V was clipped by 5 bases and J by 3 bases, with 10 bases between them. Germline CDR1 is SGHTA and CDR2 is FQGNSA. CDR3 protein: CASSTVGANEKLFF. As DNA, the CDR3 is TGTGCCAGCAGCACGGTCGGGGCTAATGAAAAACTGTTTTTT. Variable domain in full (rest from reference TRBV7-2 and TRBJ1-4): GAGVSQSPSNKVTEKGKDVELRCDPISGHTALYWYRQSLGQGLEFLIYFQGNSAPDKSGLPSDRFSAERTGGSVSTLTIQRTQQEDSAVYLCASSTVGANEKLFFGSGTQLSVL.

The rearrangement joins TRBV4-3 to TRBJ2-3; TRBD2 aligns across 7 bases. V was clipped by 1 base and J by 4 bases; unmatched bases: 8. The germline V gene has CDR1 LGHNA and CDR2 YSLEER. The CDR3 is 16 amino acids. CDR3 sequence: CASSQAGLPSPDTQYF. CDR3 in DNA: TGCGCCAGCAGCCAAGCGGGACTACCCTCCCCAGATACGCAGTATTTT.

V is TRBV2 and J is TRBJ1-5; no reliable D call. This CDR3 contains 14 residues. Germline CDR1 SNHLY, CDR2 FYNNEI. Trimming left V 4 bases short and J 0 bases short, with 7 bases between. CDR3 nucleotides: TGTGCCAGCAGTGGGGCAGCTAGCAATCAGCCCCAGCATTTT. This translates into CASSGAASNQPQHF.

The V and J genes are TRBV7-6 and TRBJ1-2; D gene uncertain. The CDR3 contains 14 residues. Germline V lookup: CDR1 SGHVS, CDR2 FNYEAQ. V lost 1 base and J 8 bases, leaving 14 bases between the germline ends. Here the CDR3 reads CASSLGSSGYGYTF. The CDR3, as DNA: TGTGCCAGCAGCTTAGGGTCCTCCGGATACGGCTACACCTTC.

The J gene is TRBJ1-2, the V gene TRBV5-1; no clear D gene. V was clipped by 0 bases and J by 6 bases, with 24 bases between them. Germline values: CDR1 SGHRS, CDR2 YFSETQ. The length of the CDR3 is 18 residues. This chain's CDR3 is CASSLDDGPTASWDGYTF. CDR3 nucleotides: TGCGCCAGCAGCTTGGACGACGGGCCCACGGCTAGTTGGGATGGCTACACCTTC.

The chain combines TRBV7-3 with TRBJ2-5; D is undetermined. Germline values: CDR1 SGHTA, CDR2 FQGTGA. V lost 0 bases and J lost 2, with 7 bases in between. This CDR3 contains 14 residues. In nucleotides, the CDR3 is TGTGCCAGCAGCTTAACCGGGTATCAAGAGACCCAGTACTTC. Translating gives CASSLTGYQETQYF.

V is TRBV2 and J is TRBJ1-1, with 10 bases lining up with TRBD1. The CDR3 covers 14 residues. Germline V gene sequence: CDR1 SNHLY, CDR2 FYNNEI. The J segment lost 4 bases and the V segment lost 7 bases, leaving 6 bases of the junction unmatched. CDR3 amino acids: CASIRQGASTEAFF. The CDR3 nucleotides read TGTGCCAGCATCCGACAGGGGGCCTCCACTGAAGCTTTCTTT.

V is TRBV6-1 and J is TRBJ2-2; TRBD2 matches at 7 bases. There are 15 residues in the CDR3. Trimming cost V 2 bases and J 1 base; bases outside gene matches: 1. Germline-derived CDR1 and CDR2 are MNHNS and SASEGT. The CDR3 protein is CASSELAVNTGELFF. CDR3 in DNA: TGTGCCAGCAGTGAACTAGCGGTGAACACCGGGGAGCTGTTTTTT.

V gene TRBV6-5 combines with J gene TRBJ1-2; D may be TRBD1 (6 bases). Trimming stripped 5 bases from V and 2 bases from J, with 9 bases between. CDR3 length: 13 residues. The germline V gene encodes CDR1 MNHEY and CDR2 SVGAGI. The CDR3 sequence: CASSRGGNYGYTF. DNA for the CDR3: TGTGCCAGCAGTAGGGGGGGAAACTATGGCTACACCTTC.

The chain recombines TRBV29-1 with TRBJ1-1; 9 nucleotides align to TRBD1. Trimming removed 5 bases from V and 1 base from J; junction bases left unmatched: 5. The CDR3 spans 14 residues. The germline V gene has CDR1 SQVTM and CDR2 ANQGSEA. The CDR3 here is CSVTLGQGNTEAFF. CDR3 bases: TGCAGCGTTACCTTGGGACAGGGGAACACTGAAGCTTTCTTT.

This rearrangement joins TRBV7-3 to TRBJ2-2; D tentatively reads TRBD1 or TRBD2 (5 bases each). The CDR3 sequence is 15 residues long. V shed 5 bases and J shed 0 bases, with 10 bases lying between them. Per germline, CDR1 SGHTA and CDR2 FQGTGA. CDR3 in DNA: TGTGCCAGCAGCGCCGGGGACGCGAACACCGGGGAGCTGTTTTTT. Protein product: CASSAGDANTGELFF.

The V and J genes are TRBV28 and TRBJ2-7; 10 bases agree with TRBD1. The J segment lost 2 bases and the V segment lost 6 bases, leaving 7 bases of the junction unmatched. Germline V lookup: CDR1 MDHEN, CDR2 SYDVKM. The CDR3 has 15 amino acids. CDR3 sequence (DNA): TGTGCCAGCAGGTCCCGGGACAGGGGTCCCTACGAGCAGTACTTC. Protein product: CASRSRDRGPYEQYF.

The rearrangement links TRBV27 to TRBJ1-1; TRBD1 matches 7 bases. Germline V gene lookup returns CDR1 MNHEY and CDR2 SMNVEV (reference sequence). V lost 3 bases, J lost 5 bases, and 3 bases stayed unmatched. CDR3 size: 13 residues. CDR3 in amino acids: CASSFDRATEAFF. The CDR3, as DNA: TGTGCCAGCAGTTTTGACAGGGCGACTGAAGCTTTCTTT.